This T cell receptor (beta chain) was identified during a study of Tregs in tolerant kidney transplant recipients. Findings of the study overall: Expanding Tregs on activated donor B cells appeared to best identify donor-specific TCRbeta clones. Few patients were studied, so findings need validation in larger groups. Biological reproducibility was not directly addressed, but technical replication error appeared minimal.

CD4+CD25+CD127- Tregs, CD4+CD25- non-Tregs, CD4 and CD8 cells were sorted. TCRdb's table, derived via immunoSEQ multiplex PCR, lists solely in-frame clones and lacks some. Seen here are approximately 260,000 clones, 80% to 85% observed once, and the top ten hold over 0.5%. Worth noting for this clone: Its antigen is still unknown.

The material sequenced was CD4+ T cells from blood. This receptor was taken from a human donor in good health.

The CDR3 protein is CASSLGGGEETQYF. The CDR3 DNA follows: TGCGCCAGCAGCCTGGGCGGGGGCGAGGAGACCCAGTACTTC. The chain couples TRBV5-1 to TRBJ2-5; tentatively, D is TRBD2 (7 bases). Trimming removed 4 bases from V and 5 bases from J, with 15 bases in between. This CDR3 comprises 14 residues. Germline V gene sequence: CDR1 SGHRS, CDR2 YFSETQ.